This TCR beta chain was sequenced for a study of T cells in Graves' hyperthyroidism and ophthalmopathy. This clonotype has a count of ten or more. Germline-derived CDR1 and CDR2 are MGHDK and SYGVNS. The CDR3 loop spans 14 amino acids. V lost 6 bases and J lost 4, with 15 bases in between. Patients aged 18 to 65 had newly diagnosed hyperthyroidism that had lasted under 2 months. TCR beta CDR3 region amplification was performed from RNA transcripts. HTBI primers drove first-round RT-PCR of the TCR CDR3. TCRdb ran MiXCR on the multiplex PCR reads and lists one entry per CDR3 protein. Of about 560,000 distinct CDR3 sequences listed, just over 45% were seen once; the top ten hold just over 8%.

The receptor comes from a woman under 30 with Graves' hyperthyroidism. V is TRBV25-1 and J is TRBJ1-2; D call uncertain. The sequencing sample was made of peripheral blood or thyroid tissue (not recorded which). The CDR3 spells CASRLDGWGYGYTF. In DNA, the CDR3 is TGTGCCAGCAGACTGGACGGATGGGGCTATGGCTACACCTTC.